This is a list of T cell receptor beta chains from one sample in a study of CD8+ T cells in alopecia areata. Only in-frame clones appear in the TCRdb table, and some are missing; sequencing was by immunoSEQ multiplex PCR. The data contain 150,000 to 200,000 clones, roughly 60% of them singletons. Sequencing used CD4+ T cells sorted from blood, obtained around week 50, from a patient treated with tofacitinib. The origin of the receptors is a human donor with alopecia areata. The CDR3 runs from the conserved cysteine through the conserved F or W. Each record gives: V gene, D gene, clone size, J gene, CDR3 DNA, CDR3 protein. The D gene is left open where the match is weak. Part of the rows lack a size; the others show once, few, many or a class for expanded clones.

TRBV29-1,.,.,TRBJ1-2,TGCAGCGTGCTGGCTGATGATGGCTACACCTTC,CSVLADDGYTF
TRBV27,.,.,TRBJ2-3,TGTGCCAGCAGTTTTTGGCGGGGTCAACGAGATACGCAGTATTTT,CASSFWRGQRDTQYF
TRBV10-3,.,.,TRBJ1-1,TGTGCCATCAGTGAGTCCAAGGTTACGACTGAAGCTTTCTTT,CAISESKVTTEAFF
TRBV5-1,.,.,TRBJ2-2,TGCGCCAGCAGCTTGGATGGCGGATCGAACACCGGGGAGCTGTTTTTT,CASSLDGGSNTGELFF
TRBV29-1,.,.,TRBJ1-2,TGCAGCGTTGAAGCCAGACAGTCCCAGTATGGCTACACCTTC,CSVEARQSQYGYTF
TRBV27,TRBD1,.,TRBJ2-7,TGTGCCAGCGGTCTGGCAGGGGGGACAGGGGCCTGGGAGCAGTACTTC,CASGLAGGTGAWEQYF
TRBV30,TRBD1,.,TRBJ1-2,TGTGCCTGGAGCGAGGACAGGGCCGGTGGCTACACCTTC,CAWSEDRAGGYTF
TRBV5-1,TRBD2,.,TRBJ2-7,TGCGCCAGCCGGACCGGGACTAGCGCTTACGAGCAGTACTTC,CASRTGTSAYEQYF
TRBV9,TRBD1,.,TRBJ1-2,TGTGCCAGCAGCCTTGGGACAGGCGACTATGGCTACACCTTC,CASSLGTGDYGYTF
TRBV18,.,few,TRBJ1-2,TGTGCCAGCTCACTTTCCCCTTCCGGGGGGAACTATGGCTACACCTTC,CASSLSPSGGNYGYTF
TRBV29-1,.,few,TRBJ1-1,TGCAGCGTTGGCTTGGGCACTGAAGCTTTCTTT,CSVGLGTEAFF
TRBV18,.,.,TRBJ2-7,TGTGCCAGCTCACCACGATCATCCGAGCAGTACTTC,CASSPRSSEQYF
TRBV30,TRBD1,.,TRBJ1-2,TGTGCCTGGACCGGACAGGGGGCAGGAGGCTACACCTTC,CAWTGQGAGGYTF
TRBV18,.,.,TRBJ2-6,TGTGCCAGCTCCACGGGGTCTGGGGCCAACGTCCTGACTTTC,CASSTGSGANVLTF
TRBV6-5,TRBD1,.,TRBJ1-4,TGTGCCAGCAGACTACGACAGGGTTATGAGAAACTGTTTTTT,CASRLRQGYEKLFF
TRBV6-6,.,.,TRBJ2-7,TGTGCCAGCAGTTACGGGGCAAACTCCTACGAGCAGTACTTC,CASSYGANSYEQYF
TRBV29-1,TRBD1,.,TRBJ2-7,TGCAGCGTTGGCCGGGACAGGGAGCAGTACTTC,CSVGRDREQYF
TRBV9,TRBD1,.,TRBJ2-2,TGTGCCAGCAGCGTAGTGTCTGGGGGGACAGGGACGAACACCGGGGAGCTGTTTTTT,CASSVVSGGTGTNTGELFF
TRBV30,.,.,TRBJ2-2,TGTGCCTGGAGTGATGCGAACACCGGGGAGCTGTTTTTT,CAWSDANTGELFF
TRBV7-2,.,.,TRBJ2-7,TGTGCCAGCAGCTCACAGGAATACATGGGGGAGCAGTACTTC,CASSSQEYMGEQYF
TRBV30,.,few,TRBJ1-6,TGTGCCTGGAGTATGGATAATTCACCCCTCCACTTT,CAWSMDNSPLHF
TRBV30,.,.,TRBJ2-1,TGTGCCTGGAGCAGACTAGTCATGAATGAGCAGTTCTTC,CAWSRLVMNEQFF
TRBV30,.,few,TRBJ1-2,TGTGCCTGGAGCGCGGGGCAGACGTACTATGGCTACACCTTC,CAWSAGQTYYGYTF
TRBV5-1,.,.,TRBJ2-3,TGCGCCAGCAGCGTAGGGATCTTGAGCACAGATACGCAGTATTTT,CASSVGILSTDTQYF
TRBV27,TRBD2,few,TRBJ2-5,TGTGCCAGCAGTTTATCGCAGCGGGGGGGCCCTCAAGAGACCCAGTACTTC,CASSLSQRGGPQETQYF
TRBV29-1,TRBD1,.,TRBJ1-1,TGCAGCGTGAAAACAGGGGGCCTACCGAACACTGAAGCTTTCTTT,CSVKTGGLPNTEAFF
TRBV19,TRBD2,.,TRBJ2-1,TGTGCCAGTAGTACCGGGACTAGCGGCTTCGGTGAGCAGTTCTTC,CASSTGTSGFGEQFF
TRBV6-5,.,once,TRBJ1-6,TGTGCCAGCAGTTACTACAGCGGTCCCCTCCACTTT,CASSYYSGPLHF
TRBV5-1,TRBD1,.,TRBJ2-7,TGCGCCAGCAGCGGGGGACAGGGGGCGACCTGGACAAGATCCGAGCAGTACTTC,CASSGGQGATWTRSEQYF
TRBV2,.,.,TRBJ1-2,TGTGCCACCTCGTTCCAGGGTAACTATGGCTACACCTTC,CATSFQGNYGYTF
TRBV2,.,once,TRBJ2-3,TGTGCCAGCAGTGTGGTGCCCACAGATACGCAGTATTTT,CASSVVPTDTQYF
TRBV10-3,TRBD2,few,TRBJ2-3,TGTGCCATCAGTGAGCGACTAGCGGGGGGGTCAGATACGCAGTATTTT,CAISERLAGGSDTQYF
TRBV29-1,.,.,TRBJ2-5,TGCAGCGGAGGGTTTGAGCGGGCGACCCAGTACTTC,CSGGFERATQYF